Listed below are T cell receptor beta chains from one sample, sequenced in a study of blood T cells in healthy people across ages. TCRdb re-analysed the 5' RACE reads in MiXCR, keeping a single row per CDR3 protein. The table shows about 930,000 distinct CDR3 sequences, with roughly 29% occurring only once. These data also formed part of another study, on T cells of mothers and their children.

Sequencing was carried out using blood. The origin of the receptors is a woman in her 40s in good health. CDR3s include the opening cysteine and the closing phenylalanine or tryptophan. A D gene is named only where the DNA matches it firmly. Size is omitted from some rows. Given values are once, few, many or a class for expanded clones.

NA | TRBJ2-4 | NA | TRBV5-1 | CASSRGEGIQYF | TGCGCCAGCAGCAGGGGTGAGGGCATTCAGTACTTC
TRBD2 | TRBJ2-1 | many | TRBV12-3/TRBV12-4 | CASSSRGGRFF | TGTGCCAGCAGTTCGCGGGGGGGCCGGTTCTTC
TRBD2 | TRBJ2-5 | NA | TRBV12-3/TRBV12-4 | CASSMTSGLQETQYF | TGTGCCAGCAGTATGACTAGCGGCCTCCAAGAGACCCAGTACTTC
NA | TRBJ2-6 | NA | TRBV11-2 | CASSKRGSGANVLTF | TGTGCCAGCAGCAAGAGGGGCTCTGGGGCCAACGTCCTGACTTTC
NA | TRBJ2-1 | few | TRBV28 | CASSKTGSGSSYNEQFF | TGTGCCAGCAGTAAAACAGGGAGCGGAAGCTCCTACAATGAGCAGTTCTTC
NA | TRBJ2-5 | many | TRBV6-2/TRBV6-3 | CASSPRLIGETQYF | TGTGCCAGCAGCCCCCGGTTGATTGGCGAGACCCAGTACTTC
TRBD1 | TRBJ1-1 | NA | TRBV5-5 | CASSFDDRGTEAFF | TGTGCCAGCAGCTTCGACGACAGGGGCACTGAAGCTTTCTTT
NA | TRBJ1-1 | NA | TRBV6-5 | CASSSPTGGTEAFF | TGTGCCAGCAGTTCGCCAACGGGAGGCACTGAAGCTTTCTTT
TRBD2 | TRBJ2-7 | NA | TRBV4-3 | CASGRYSGGASINEQYF | TGCGCCAGCGGCCGCTATAGCGGGGGGGCGAGTATAAACGAGCAGTACTTC
TRBD2 | TRBJ2-7 | many | TRBV6-5 | CASSFGLAETYEQYF | TGTGCCAGCAGTTTCGGACTAGCGGAGACCTACGAGCAGTACTTC
TRBD1 | TRBJ2-7 | few | TRBV28 | CASSSSGQGNSDEQYF | TGTGCCAGCAGTTCCAGCGGACAGGGGAATAGCGACGAGCAGTACTTC
NA | TRBJ1-6 | many | TRBV7-8 | CASSLGARGGKNSPLHF | TGTGCCAGCAGCTTAGGGGCCCGGGGGGGGAAAAATTCACCCCTCCACTTT
NA | TRBJ2-1 | NA | TRBV27 | CSSSLRTDYNEQFF | TGTTCCAGCAGTTTGCGGACAGATTACAATGAGCAGTTCTTC
NA | TRBJ2-7 | many | TRBV9 | CASSLRWDSYEQYF | TGTGCCAGCAGCCTCAGGTGGGACTCCTACGAGCAGTACTTC
NA | TRBJ1-1 | NA | TRBV30 | CAWTYWGPTEAFF | TGTGCCTGGACTTACTGGGGGCCCACTGAAGCTTTCTTT
TRBD2 | TRBJ2-7 | few | TRBV9 | CASSVSGGNSYEQYF | TGTGCCAGCAGCGTATCGGGGGGAAACTCCTACGAGCAGTACTTC
TRBD2 | TRBJ2-1 | few | TRBV14 | CASSPLAGVSNEQFF | TGTGCCAGCAGCCCGCTTGCGGGGGTCTCCAATGAGCAGTTCTTC
TRBD1 | TRBJ1-6 | NA | TRBV10-3 | CAISPGQEGHSPLHF | TGTGCCATCAGCCCGGGACAGGAAGGCCATTCACCCCTCCACTTT
TRBD1 | TRBJ1-2 | few | TRBV6-5 | CASSQDRGPSNGYTF | TGTGCCAGCAGTCAGGACAGGGGGCCGTCAAATGGCTACACCTTC
NA | TRBJ2-7 | few | TRBV20-1 | CSASTHGRTYEQYF | TGCAGTGCTAGCACCCATGGCCGAACCTACGAGCAGTACTTC
NA | TRBJ2-1 | NA | TRBV2 | CASSESAVPGGYNEQFF | TGTGCCAGCAGTGAGTCGGCTGTCCCTGGCGGGTACAATGAGCAGTTCTTC
TRBD2 | TRBJ2-1 | NA | TRBV28 | CASSFRSGLPPSDEQFF | TGTGCCAGCAGTTTTCGATCGGGACTACCCCCGTCGGATGAGCAGTTCTTC
NA | TRBJ1-5 | NA | TRBV28 | CATWAGSQPQHF | TGTGCCACCTGGGCAGGGAGTCAGCCCCAGCATTTT
NA | TRBJ2-5 | few | TRBV14 | CTSSQGARETQYF | TGTACCAGCAGCCAAGGGGCGCGGGAGACCCAGTACTTC
TRBD1 | TRBJ2-7 | few | TRBV7-2 | CASSPGQGLLYEQYF | TGTGCCAGCAGCCCTGGACAGGGTCTCCTCTACGAGCAGTACTTC
NA | TRBJ1-2 | NA | TRBV7-9 | CASSSQAPYGYTF | TGTGCCAGCAGCTCGCAGGCGCCCTATGGCTACACCTTC
NA | TRBJ1-1 | few | TRBV11-2 | CASSPTTMRGSDTEAFF | TGTGCCAGCAGCCCTACCACGATGAGGGGGTCGGACACTGAAGCTTTCTTT
NA | TRBJ1-2 | few | TRBV12-3/TRBV12-4 | CATVGGGRNYGYTF | TGTGCCACCGTAGGGGGGGGGCGAAACTATGGCTACACCTTC
TRBD1 | TRBJ2-7 | many | TRBV7-3 | CASSPTGQGSYEQYF | TGTGCCAGCAGCCCCACGGGACAGGGGTCCTACGAGCAGTACTTC
NA | TRBJ2-7 | few | TRBV11-2 | CASSLTRDGAYEQYF | TGTGCCAGCAGTTTGACAAGGGACGGTGCCTACGAGCAGTACTTC
TRBD1 | TRBJ2-2 | NA | TRBV7-9 | CASSNTWGTVYTGELFF | TGTGCCAGCAGTAACACGTGGGGGACAGTATACACCGGGGAGCTGTTTTTT
TRBD2 | TRBJ2-1 | NA | TRBV27 | CASSLLGLAGDNEQFF | TGTGCCAGCAGTTTACTGGGACTAGCGGGGGATAATGAGCAGTTCTTC
NA | TRBJ2-3 | few | TRBV4-3 | CASSQDYSPGTPSSTGTQYF | TGCGCCAGCAGCCAAGATTATTCGCCAGGGACCCCCTCTAGCACAGGTACGCAGTATTTT
NA | TRBJ1-1 | few | TRBV7-2 | CASGKDGGGAFF | TGTGCCAGCGGAAAAGACGGTGGGGGAGCTTTCTTT
TRBD1 | TRBJ1-1 | NA | TRBV10-3 | CAISLQGGHTEAFF | TGTGCCATCAGTCTACAGGGGGGGCACACTGAAGCTTTCTTT
TRBD2 | TRBJ2-4 | many | TRBV20-1 | CSARKVLAGALQYF | TGCAGTGCTAGAAAGGTCCTAGCGGGGGCCCTTCAGTACTTC
TRBD2 | TRBJ2-1 | few | TRBV7-2 | CASSLGLALYNEQFF | TGTGCCAGCAGCTTGGGACTAGCCCTCTACAATGAGCAGTTCTTC
TRBD2 | TRBJ2-1 | NA | TRBV7-2 | CASSLGSGVYNEQFF | TGTGCCAGCAGCTTAGGTAGCGGGGTTTACAATGAGCAGTTCTTC
TRBD1 | TRBJ2-7 | NA | TRBV10-2 | CASRVADRVTSEQYF | TGCGCCAGCAGAGTAGCCGACAGGGTTACTTCCGAGCAGTACTTC
TRBD1 | TRBJ1-2 | few | TRBV27 | CASSPRTGIGYTF | TGTGCCAGCAGTCCCCGGACAGGTATCGGCTACACCTTC
NA | TRBJ1-6 | NA | TRBV6-1 | CASSLRAYNSPLHF | TGTGCCAGCAGCCTAAGGGCCTATAATTCACCCCTCCACTTT
TRBD1 | TRBJ1-1 | few | TRBV2 | CASSDRTGTGNTEAFF | TGTGCCAGCAGTGACCGAACCGGGACAGGGAACACTGAAGCTTTCTTT
TRBD1 | TRBJ2-1 | many | TRBV29-1 | CSVVTGGMAYNEQFF | TGCAGCGTTGTGACAGGGGGTATGGCCTACAATGAGCAGTTCTTC
NA | TRBJ1-4 | NA | TRBV6-2/TRBV6-3 | CASSAPGRPNERLFF | TGTGCCAGCAGTGCGCCGGGACGGCCTAATGAAAGACTGTTTTTT
TRBD1 | TRBJ1-3 | NA | TRBV4-3 | CASSHHGTGIGNTIYF | TGCGCCAGCAGCCACCACGGGACAGGGATAGGAAACACCATATATTTT
NA | TRBJ2-1 | NA | TRBV6-1 | CASGPWGSYNEQFF | TGTGCCAGCGGACCCTGGGGTTCCTACAATGAGCAGTTCTTC
NA | TRBJ2-1 | few | TRBV7-9 | CASSSGQGWNEQFF | TGTGCCAGCAGCTCGGGCCAAGGATGGAATGAGCAGTTCTTC
TRBD1 | TRBJ1-1 | NA | TRBV9 | CASSARQGVGLNTEAFF | TGTGCCAGCAGCGCTCGACAGGGAGTGGGGTTGAACACTGAAGCTTTCTTT